The rows below give T cell receptor beta chains drawn from one sample of a study of blood T cell repertoires in COVID-19. TCRdb keeps only in-frame clones here, not all; method: immunoSEQ multiplex PCR. The top ten clones hold over 0.95% of a sample with some 150,000 clones, roughly 84% of them seen once. Sample: PBMCs or T cells enriched from blood (not recorded which). All receptors derive from a human donor with acute COVID-19. The donor label of this sample is uncertain. Each CDR3 is given with its conserved first and last residue. Each record gives: V gene, J gene, D gene, clone size, CDR3 DNA, CDR3 protein. A D gene is named only where the DNA matches it firmly. Size is stated for part of the rows, as once, few or many counts, or as a class when the clone is expanded.

TRBV3-1/TRBV3-2,TRBJ1-1,.,.,TGTGCCAGCAGCCGCATCGGAGGCGGCACTGAAGCTTTCTTT,CASSRIGGGTEAFF
TRBV3-1/TRBV3-2,TRBJ2-1,TRBD2,.,TGTGCCAGCACCCCGGGACTAGCCTCCTACAATGAGCAGTTCTTC,CASTPGLASYNEQFF
TRBV5-1,TRBJ2-3,.,.,TGCGCCAGCAGCTTGCAGGGCACAGATACGCAGTATTTT,CASSLQGTDTQYF
TRBV7-9,TRBJ2-3,TRBD2,.,TGTGCCAGCGGACTAGCGGACACAGATACGCAGTATTTT,CASGLADTDTQYF
TRBV30,TRBJ1-1,.,.,TGTGCCTGGTTCTTACTCAGGGGCCGGAACACTGAAGCTTTCTTT,CAWFLLRGRNTEAFF
TRBV4-3,TRBJ1-5,.,.,TGCGCCAGCAGCCAAGAGTTGGGGCGGAACCATCAGCCCCAGCATTTT,CASSQELGRNHQPQHF
TRBV6-1,TRBJ1-2,.,.,TGTGCCAGCAGTGAAGGTAGCTATGGCTACACCTTC,CASSEGSYGYTF
TRBV11-2,TRBJ1-2,TRBD1,.,TGTGCCAGCAGCTCTGGGACAGGGGGTTTAGCTAACTATGGCTACACCTTC,CASSSGTGGLANYGYTF
TRBV7-9,TRBJ1-1,TRBD1,.,TGTGCCAGCAGCCCAGCAGGGGGGACTGAAGCTTTCTTT,CASSPAGGTEAFF
TRBV6-2/TRBV6-3,TRBJ1-4,TRBD1,.,TGTGCCAGCAGTGCGGACAGGGACGGATATGAAAAACTGTTTTTT,CASSADRDGYEKLFF
TRBV13,TRBJ1-2,.,.,TGTGCCAGCAGTCTTTTCTTACAGGCCGCTAACTATGGCTACACCTTC,CASSLFLQAANYGYTF
TRBV9,TRBJ1-4,.,.,TGTGCCAGCAGCGTACGGGGGGAAGACGAAAAACTGTTTTTT,CASSVRGEDEKLFF
TRBV6-1,TRBJ1-1,TRBD1,.,TGTGCCAGCAGTGACAGGGGGCACACTGAAGCTTTCTTT,CASSDRGHTEAFF
TRBV18,TRBJ1-5,.,.,TGTGCCAGCTCACCAGGGGCCGATCAGCCCCAGCATTTT,CASSPGADQPQHF
TRBV29-1,TRBJ2-3,.,.,TGCAGCGTTGGGGGGGGGAAGGGGGCAGATACGCAGTATTTT,CSVGGGKGADTQYF
TRBV4-2,TRBJ2-5,TRBD2,.,TGTGCCAGCAGCCCCTCCCCAGGCGGGGGGCCGGAGACCCAGTACTTC,CASSPSPGGGPETQYF
TRBV4-3,TRBJ2-7,.,.,TGCGCCAGCAGCCAAGACAGTTCCAGCTACGAGCAGTACTTC,CASSQDSSSYEQYF
TRBV29-1,TRBJ1-2,TRBD1,.,TGCAGCGTTGGACAGGGGGTCTCTGGCTACACCTTC,CSVGQGVSGYTF
TRBV6-5,TRBJ2-1,TRBD2,.,TGTGCCAGCAACGAAAGCGGGGGGGTCTCTGAGCAGTTCTTC,CASNESGGVSEQFF
TRBV12-3/TRBV12-4,TRBJ2-3,.,.,TGTGCCAGCAGTTTATCAGGGGCCGATACGCAGTATTTT,CASSLSGADTQYF
TRBV7-2,TRBJ1-6,TRBD1,.,TGTGCCAGCAGCCTCCTGACAGGGCGGACAAATTCACCCCTCCACTTT,CASSLLTGRTNSPLHF
TRBV5-6,TRBJ1-4,TRBD1,.,TGTGCCAGCAGCCCGGGACAGGGGAATGAAAAACTGTTTTTT,CASSPGQGNEKLFF
TRBV5-6,TRBJ2-7,.,.,TGTGCCAGCAGCCCTCTAGGCTACGAGCAGTACTTC,CASSPLGYEQYF
TRBV11-2,TRBJ2-1,TRBD2,.,TGTGCCAGCAGCTTAGATAAGCGGGGCTACAATGAGCAGTTCTTC,CASSLDKRGYNEQFF
TRBV7-9,TRBJ2-7,TRBD1,.,TGTGCCAGCAGCTTAATCCGGACAGGAGAAGACGAGCAGTACTTC,CASSLIRTGEDEQYF
TRBV30,TRBJ1-5,TRBD1,.,TGTGCCTGGAGTGGGACAGGGAAACAGCCCCAGCATTTT,CAWSGTGKQPQHF
TRBV4-1,TRBJ2-3,.,.,TGCGCCAGCAGCCCGGGACTCGGGCGCACAGATACGCAGTATTTT,CASSPGLGRTDTQYF
TRBV5-1,TRBJ1-2,.,.,TGCGCCAGCAGCTTGGATGTAGCTAACTATGGCTACACCTTC,CASSLDVANYGYTF
TRBV15,TRBJ1-5,.,.,TGTGCCACCAGCAGAGTGGGGGCAGGAGGCAATCAGCCCCAGCATTTT,CATSRVGAGGNQPQHF
TRBV19,TRBJ2-1,TRBD2,.,TGTGCCAGTACCACGGGAGGACTCCTCTCCTACAATGAGCAGTTCTTC,CASTTGGLLSYNEQFF
TRBV5-4,TRBJ2-2,TRBD1,.,TGTGCCAGCACCCCCGGGACAGGGCGCACCGGGGAGCTGTTTTTT,CASTPGTGRTGELFF
TRBV6-5,TRBJ2-7,.,.,TGTGCCAGCACCTTGGACAGATCCTACGAGCAGTACTTC,CASTLDRSYEQYF
TRBV7-9,TRBJ1-4,.,.,TGTGCCAGCAGCTTAATCGGAGGAAGCAGTGAAAAACTGTTTTTT,CASSLIGGSSEKLFF
TRBV5-1,TRBJ2-7,TRBD1,.,TGCGCCAGCAGGCCGGGACAGGGTTACGAGCAGTACTTC,CASRPGQGYEQYF
TRBV2,TRBJ1-1,TRBD1,.,TGTGCCAGCAGTACAGGGGTCCGGACTGAAGCTTTCTTT,CASSTGVRTEAFF
TRBV5-6,TRBJ1-4,.,.,TGTGCCAGCAGCTCACGAGGGGAAAAACTGTTTTTT,CASSSRGEKLFF
TRBV27,TRBJ1-6,.,.,TGTGCCAGCTGCGAGACAGGCGGAAATTCACCCCTCCACTTT,CASCETGGNSPLHF
TRBV14,TRBJ1-6,.,.,TGTGCCAGCAGCCTCACTCCTCATTCACCCCTCCACTTT,CASSLTPHSPLHF
TRBV2,TRBJ1-2,.,few,TGTGCCAGCAGAACGGGACAAAACTATGGCTACACCTTC,CASRTGQNYGYTF
TRBV27,TRBJ2-7,TRBD2,.,TGTGCCAGCAGTTTATCGGAGGGACTACTACACTACGAGCAGTACTTC,CASSLSEGLLHYEQYF
TRBV27,TRBJ1-2,.,.,TGTGCCAGCAGTCCGACAGCTAACTATGGCTACACCTTC,CASSPTANYGYTF
TRBV6-5,TRBJ2-1,.,.,TGTGCCAGCAGCCGAGGACAGAATGAGCAGTTCTTC,CASSRGQNEQFF
TRBV6-2/TRBV6-3,TRBJ1-1,.,.,TGTGCCAGCAGTTACTCAGGAGATTCCACTGAAGCTTTCTTT,CASSYSGDSTEAFF
TRBV7-8,TRBJ2-3,.,.,TGTGCCAGCAGCTTATGGGGGGTGGGAGATACGCAGTATTTT,CASSLWGVGDTQYF
TRBV2,TRBJ2-5,.,.,TGTGCCAGCCGCCTTTCAGCGGAAGAGACCCAGTACTTC,CASRLSAEETQYF
TRBV12-3/TRBV12-4,TRBJ1-2,TRBD1,.,TGTGCCAGCAGTCCCGGGACAGGGGAAGGCTACACCTTC,CASSPGTGEGYTF
TRBV5-4,TRBJ1-3,TRBD1,.,TGTGCCAGCAGCCTGACAGGGAACTCAGGAAACACCATATATTTT,CASSLTGNSGNTIYF
TRBV5-1,TRBJ1-1,.,.,TGCGCCAGCAGCTTGGATTTTGGCGGTTACATGAACACTGAAGCTTTCTTT,CASSLDFGGYMNTEAFF
TRBV19,TRBJ2-7,.,.,TGTGCCAGTAGTATAGCCGGTCTAGACTACGAGCAGTACTTC,CASSIAGLDYEQYF
TRBV6-2/TRBV6-3,TRBJ2-2,TRBD2,.,TGTGCCAGCAGTTACGGGGGGGCCGGGGAGCTGTTTTTT,CASSYGGAGELFF
TRBV19,TRBJ2-7,.,.,TGTGCCAGTAGTGGATTTATGGAAGGGGACGAGCAGTACTTC,CASSGFMEGDEQYF
TRBV12-5,TRBJ1-1,.,.,TGTGCTAGTGGTCCCCGAAACACAGGGGAAGCTTTCTTT,CASGPRNTGEAFF
TRBV5-6,TRBJ2-3,.,.,TGTGCCAGCAGCTTCGGGGAGGGCACAGATACGCAGTATTTT,CASSFGEGTDTQYF
TRBV7-9,TRBJ2-2,TRBD2,.,TGTGCCAGCAGCGACCACTTGCGGGGGGGTATCGGGGAGCTGTTTTTT,CASSDHLRGGIGELFF
TRBV9,TRBJ2-5,.,.,TGTGCCAGCAGCCCCAGAGCGGGAGAGACCCAGTACTTC,CASSPRAGETQYF
TRBV6-5,TRBJ1-1,TRBD1,.,TGTGCCAGCAGTCTCGGGACAGCGAACACTGAAGCTTTCTTT,CASSLGTANTEAFF
TRBV6-5,TRBJ1-2,TRBD1,.,TGTGCCAGCACCTCAAGGGCAGGGGGTAACTATGGCTACACCTTC,CASTSRAGGNYGYTF
TRBV29-1,TRBJ1-5,TRBD1,.,TGCAGCGTTGAAGTACTACAGGGGGCCCGGCAGCCCCAGCATTTT,CSVEVLQGARQPQHF
TRBV9,TRBJ1-5,TRBD1,.,TGTGCCAGCAGCGCCGATGGGGACAGAAATCAGCCCCAGCATTTT,CASSADGDRNQPQHF